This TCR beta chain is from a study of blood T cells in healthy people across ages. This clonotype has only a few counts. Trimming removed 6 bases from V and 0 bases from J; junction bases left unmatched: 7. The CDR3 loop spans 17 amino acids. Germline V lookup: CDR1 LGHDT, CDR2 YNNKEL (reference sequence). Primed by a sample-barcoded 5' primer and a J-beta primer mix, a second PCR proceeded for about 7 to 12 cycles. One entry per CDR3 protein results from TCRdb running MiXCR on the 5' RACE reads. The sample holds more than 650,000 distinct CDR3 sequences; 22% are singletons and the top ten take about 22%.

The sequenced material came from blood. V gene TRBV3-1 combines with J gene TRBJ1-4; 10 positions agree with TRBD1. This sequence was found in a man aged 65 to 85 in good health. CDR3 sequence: CASSRQGAFATNEKLFF. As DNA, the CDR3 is TGTGCCAGCAGTCGACAGGGGGCATTTGCAACTAATGAAAAACTGTTTTTT. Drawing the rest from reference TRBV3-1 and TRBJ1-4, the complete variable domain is DTAVSQTPKYLVTQMGNDKSIKCEQNLGHDTMYWYKQDSKKFLKIMFSYNNKELIINETVPNRFSPKSPDKAHLNLHINSLELGDSAVYFCASSRQGAFATNEKLFFGSGTQLSVL.